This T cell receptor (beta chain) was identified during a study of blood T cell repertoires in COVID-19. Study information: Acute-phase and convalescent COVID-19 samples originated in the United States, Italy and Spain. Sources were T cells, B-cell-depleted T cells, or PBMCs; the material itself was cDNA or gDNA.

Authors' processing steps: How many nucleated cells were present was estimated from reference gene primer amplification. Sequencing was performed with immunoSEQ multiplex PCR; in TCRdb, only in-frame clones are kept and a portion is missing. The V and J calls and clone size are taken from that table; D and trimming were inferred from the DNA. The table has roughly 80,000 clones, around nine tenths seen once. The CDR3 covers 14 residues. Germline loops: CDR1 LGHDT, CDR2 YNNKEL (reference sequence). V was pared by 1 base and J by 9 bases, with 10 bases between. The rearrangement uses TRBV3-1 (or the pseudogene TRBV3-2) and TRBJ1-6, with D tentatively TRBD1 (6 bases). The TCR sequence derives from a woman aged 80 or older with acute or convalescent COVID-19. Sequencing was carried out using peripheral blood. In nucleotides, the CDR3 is TGTGCCAGCAGCCAAGTGACAGGTACTTCACCCCTCCACTTT. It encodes CASSQVTGTSPLHF.